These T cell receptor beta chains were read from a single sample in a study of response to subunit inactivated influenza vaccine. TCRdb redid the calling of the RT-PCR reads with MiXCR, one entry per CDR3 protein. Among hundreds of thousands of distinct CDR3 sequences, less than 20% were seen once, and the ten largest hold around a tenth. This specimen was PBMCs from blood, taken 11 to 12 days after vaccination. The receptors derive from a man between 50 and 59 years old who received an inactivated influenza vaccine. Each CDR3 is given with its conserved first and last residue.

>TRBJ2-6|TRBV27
CASRAHGANVLTF
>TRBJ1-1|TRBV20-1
CSAYPGLGKTEAFF
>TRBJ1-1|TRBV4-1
CASAEFLNTEAFF
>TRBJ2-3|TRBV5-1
CASSFRTSTDTQYF
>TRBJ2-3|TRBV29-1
CSVTGERTDTQYF
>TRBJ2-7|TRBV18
CASSVGQGYHEQYF
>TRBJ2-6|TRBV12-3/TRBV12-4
CASSLQQGGVLTF
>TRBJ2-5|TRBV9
CASSRGLSQETQYF
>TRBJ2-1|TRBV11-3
CASSLVATSYNEQFF
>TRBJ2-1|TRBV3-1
CASIGGPGNEQFF
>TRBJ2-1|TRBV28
CASSFLAHNEQFF
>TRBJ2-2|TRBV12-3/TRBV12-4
CASKPTGTGELFF
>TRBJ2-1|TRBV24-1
CATRGAFSYNEQFF
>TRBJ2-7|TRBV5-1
CASSAAGTFSEQYF
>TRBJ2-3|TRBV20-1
CSATRDTQYF